A single sample is the source of the 15 T cell receptor beta chains below, sequenced in a study of blood T cell repertoires in COVID-19. Only in-frame clones appear in the TCRdb table, and some are missing; sequencing was by immunoSEQ multiplex PCR. This table has approximately 120,000 clones, around 80% appearing once. Sample: peripheral blood. Receptors originate from a middle-aged man with active or convalescent COVID-19.

This chain joins TRBV5-1 and TRBJ2-7, with 7 bases that match TRBD1. The germline V gene encodes CDR1 SGHRS and CDR2 YFSETQ. Losses at the gene ends were 1 base for V and 3 bases for J; bases not matched to a gene: 4. The CDR3 is 14 amino acids. In DNA, the CDR3 is TGCGCCAGCAGCTTGTTAGGGACAGACTACGAGCAGTACTTC. Translated: CASSLLGTDYEQYF.

The V and J genes are TRBV30 and TRBJ1-3; D gene uncertain. V lost 3 bases, J lost 0 bases, and 12 bases lay in between. The CDR3 loop spans 15 amino acids. Germline V gene sequence: CDR1 GTSNPN, CDR2 SVGIG (reference sequence). The CDR3 region has the DNA TGTGCCTGGAGCTCTGCAGGAAGCTCTGGAAACACCATATATTTT. This codes for CAWSSAGSSGNTIYF.

This chain connects TRBV10-3 to TRBJ2-7; possibly TRBD2 for D (5 bases). Germline V gives CDR1 ENHRY, CDR2 SYGVKD. CDR3 length: 15 amino acids. The V and J ends lost 10 bases and 0 bases respectively, with 19 bases between them. CDR3 sequence reads: CATSTPTSSSYEQYF. CDR3 DNA sequence: TGTGCCACTAGCACCCCGACCTCAAGCTCCTACGAGCAGTACTTC.

The CDR3, as DNA: TGTGCCAGCAGCCCCCGCAGCGGAAGGTACCAAGAGACCCAGTACTTC. Protein product: CASSPRSGRYQETQYF. The genes are TRBV5-4 and TRBJ2-5; D may be TRBD2 (5 bases). V lost 4 bases and J lost 0, with 16 bases in between. The germline V gene encodes CDR1 SGHNT and CDR2 YYREEE (reference sequence). The CDR3 has 16 amino acids.

The chain uses TRBV2 and TRBJ1-1; D perhaps matches TRBD1 (5 bases). CDR1 is SNHLY and CDR2 is FYNNEI in the germline V gene. Trimming removed 6 bases from V and 2 bases from J, with 10 bases in between. The CDR3 is made up of 13 amino acids. The CDR3, as DNA: TGTGCCAGCAGCGTAGACAGTAACACTGAAGCTTTCTTT. Protein sequence: CASSVDSNTEAFF.

CDR3 nucleotides: TGCGCCAGCAGAACGGACAGCCTGGAGATCTACGAGCAGTACTTC. Translation gives CASRTDSLEIYEQYF. V gene TRBV5-1 combines with J gene TRBJ2-7; possibly TRBD1 for D (6 bases). CDR1 SGHRS and CDR2 YFSETQ come from the germline V gene. V shed 5 bases and J shed 3 bases, with 18 bases lying between them. The CDR3 has 15 amino acids.

J is TRBJ2-7 and V is TRBV27, with D tentatively TRBD2 (6 bases). The CDR3 runs 14 residues. Trimming removed 4 bases at V and 4 bases at J, with 14 bases between. Germline CDR1 reads MNHEY; CDR2 reads SMNVEV (reference sequence). CDR3 coding DNA: TGTGCCAGCAGTTGGGACTCATACGGGTACGAGCAGTACTTC. Translating gives CASSWDSYGYEQYF.

This clone showed up just once. This chain links TRBV30 with TRBJ2-5; D is unresolved. The CDR3 is 15 residues long. Germline V gene sequence: CDR1 GTSNPN, CDR2 SVGIG (reference sequence). Trimming pared 1 base from V and 5 bases from J, leaving 17 bases between. CDR3 nucleotides: TGTGCCTGGAGTGCCTACTCACCGCTGGAGGAGACCCAGTACTTC. It yields the protein CAWSAYSPLEETQYF.

This clone occurred a few times. CDR3 sequence reads: CASSLSPTSGTSGYEQYF. In DNA, the CDR3 is TGTGCCAGCAGCTTAAGTCCCACTAGCGGGACGAGTGGGTACGAGCAGTACTTC. The genes are TRBV7-3 and TRBJ2-7; the match to TRBD2 covers 10 bases. The CDR3 has 18 amino acids. Germline values: CDR1 SGHTA, CDR2 FQGTGA. The trim removed 1 base at V and 4 bases at J, leaving 13 bases unmatched.

V usage is TRBV3-1 (or the pseudogene TRBV3-2) and J usage is TRBJ1-2; D is unresolved. Germline V gene data show CDR1 as LGHDT and CDR2 as YNNKEL (reference sequence). The germline V and J ends were trimmed by 4 bases and 1 base, with 10 bases remaining between them. The CDR3 spans 14 residues. DNA for the CDR3: TGTGCCAGCAGCCCCTACGAACTTAACTATGGCTACACCTTC. The encoded protein is CASSPYELNYGYTF.

This clone was seen only once. V and J are TRBV2 and TRBJ2-3; 8 bases line up with TRBD2. CDR3 size: 14 residues. The V segment lost 5 bases and the J segment 4 bases; nucleotides outside the gene matches: 5. Germline V CDR1 and CDR2: SNHLY, FYNNEI. The CDR3 is CASSPGTSPDTQYF. In DNA form, the CDR3 reads TGTGCCAGCAGTCCCGGGACTAGTCCAGATACGCAGTATTTT.

The chain couples TRBV7-2 to TRBJ1-2; no firm D call. Per germline, CDR1 SGHTA and CDR2 FQGNSA. Trimming removed 5 bases at V and 4 bases at J, with 11 bases between. The CDR3 runs to 13 residues. The CDR3 reads CASSPRLGYGYTF. CDR3 nucleotides: TGTGCCAGCAGCCCCAGACTGGGCTATGGCTACACCTTC.

J is TRBJ1-2 and V is TRBV7-9; no clear D. The germline V gene has CDR1 SEHNR and CDR2 FQNEAQ (reference sequence). The CDR3 totals 14 residues. Trimming removed 1 base at V and 4 bases at J, with 10 bases between. The CDR3 region has the DNA TGTGCCAGCAGCTTAGATGGGTGGAGCTATGGCTACACCTTC. Amino acid sequence: CASSLDGWSYGYTF.

This sequence joins TRBV19 and TRBJ1-1, with a weak D call TRBD1 (5 bases). The CDR3 covers 16 residues. V shed 0 bases and J shed 11 bases, with 22 bases lying between them. Germline loops: CDR1 LNHDA, CDR2 SQIVND (reference sequence). The DNA for the CDR3 is TGTGCCAGTAGTATAGATCTATTTGGCTTGGGGGGTGGGGCTTTCTTT. Its translation: CASSIDLFGLGGGAFF.

The chain carries TRBV15 and TRBJ1-1; 8 bases are shared with TRBD1. Germline CDR1 reads LNHNV; CDR2 reads YYDKDF (reference sequence). After removal of 0 bases from V and 4 bases from J, the junction contained 4 bases not matched to a gene. This CDR3 comprises 15 residues. CDR3 in amino acids: CATSRDRGHGTEAFF. Here the CDR3 DNA reads TGTGCCACCAGCAGAGACAGGGGGCACGGCACTGAAGCTTTCTTT.